This T cell receptor beta chain was recovered during a study of OX40 agonist ivuxolimab in advanced cancers. About this clone itself: Its antigen remains unknown.

Study-wide points: Clonal expansion among partial responders at 0.1-3.0 mg/kg ranked near the lowest.

This CDR3 region has 13 residues. V was clipped by 2 bases and J by 5 bases, with 9 bases between them. Germline values: CDR1 SEHNR, CDR2 FQNEAQ (reference sequence). Generated by immunoSEQ multiplex PCR, the TCRdb table keeps only in-frame clones and is missing some. The sample holds roughly 60,000 clones, roughly 84% seen once. The sequencing here drew on CD4+ or CD8+ T cells sorted from blood, taken in a trial of the OX40 agonist ivuxolimab. The gene calls are TRBV7-9 and TRBJ2-5, with a weak D call TRBD2 (6 bases). This receptor was obtained from an adult with an advanced solid tumor such as melanoma, head and neck, liver or kidney cancer. CDR3 in DNA: TGTGCCAGCAGCTTATTGGAGGGGGAGACCCAGTACTTC. Its translation is CASSLLEGETQYF.